The TCR beta chain described here comes from a study of T cell repertoires in cytomegalovirus infection. Whole-study context: CMV epitopes, recently identified HLA-C-restricted and well-studied HLA-B-restricted, were used. TCR beta signatures that were public indicated CMV infection and matching HLA type.

This clonotype has just a few counts. Its matching antigen is unknown. Study-level points and caveats: In two of eight donors, the top clonotype was HLA-C-restricted CMV-specific.

TCRdb used MiXCR to reprocess the reads, holding one entry per CDR3 protein. The sample holds approximately 390,000 distinct CDR3 sequences, about a third seen once. The germline V gene has CDR1 MNHEY and CDR2 SVGEGT. V was trimmed by 3 bases and J by 0 bases, leaving 15 bases between them. CDR3 size: 17 residues. J is TRBJ2-1 and V is TRBV6-2 or TRBV6-3; D not certain. The source was cultured PBMCs, collected from culture after CMV antigen stimulation. This TCR was sampled from a human donor in good health (CMV status not recorded). Some clones in this sample may be carry-over from other donors' samples. CDR3 in amino acids: CASSYGTRKNSYNEQFF. In nucleotides, the CDR3 is TGTGCCAGCAGTTATGGAACGCGGAAAAACTCCTACAATGAGCAGTTCTTC.